These 8 T cell receptor beta chains originate from one sample sequenced in a study of T cell responses to AZD1222 COVID-19 vaccine. The table came from immunoSEQ multiplex PCR; TCRdb's copy has only in-frame clones and leaves some out. The table records about 120,000 clones, approximately 83% of them present only once. The sequencing here drew on peripheral blood, taken on day 0 of MenACWY control vaccination. The receptors were gathered from an adult in good health.

V usage is TRBV12-3 or TRBV12-4 and J usage is TRBJ2-3, with unresolved D. The CDR3 runs to 11 residues. Trimming stripped 2 bases from V and 4 bases from J, with 1 base between. CDR3 loop: CASSLSDTQYF. The CDR3 DNA follows: TGTGCCAGCAGTTTATCAGATACGCAGTATTTT.

The chain recombines TRBV7-2 with TRBJ1-1, with 9 bases that match TRBD1. V gave up 1 base and J gave up 4 bases; unmatched junction bases: 13. This CDR3 has 18 residues. The V gene's germline CDR1 is SGHTA and CDR2 FQGNSA. In DNA form, the CDR3 reads TGTGCCAGCAGCTTAGTGTCCTATCAACAGGGGGCCGGCACTGAAGCTTTCTTT. This encodes CASSLVSYQQGAGTEAFF.

J is TRBJ2-7 and V is TRBV5-6; 9 bases are shared with TRBD2. Losses at the gene ends were 0 bases for V and 6 bases for J; bases not matched to a gene: 4. The CDR3 covers 14 residues. Germline V gene data show CDR1 as SGHDT and CDR2 as YYEEEE. CDR3 DNA: TGTGCCAGCAGCTTGGCCCTAGCGGGGAGCGAGCAGTACTTC. Translating gives CASSLALAGSEQYF.

Only one count was recorded for this clone. The chain employs TRBV6-4 and TRBJ1-3, with D perhaps TRBD1 (5 bases). The length of the CDR3 is 14 residues. Trimming shortened V by 10 bases and J by 2 bases, and 15 bases separated the two germline ends. CDR1 MRHNA and CDR2 SNTAGT come from the germline V gene. This CDR3 is CAKCREFTGNTIYF. The CDR3 nucleotides are TGTGCCAAGTGCAGGGAATTTACTGGAAACACCATATATTTT.

The chain links TRBV4-3 to TRBJ1-4; D is unresolved. Germline assignment: CDR1 LGHNA and CDR2 YSLEER. V was clipped by 3 bases and J by 0 bases, with 11 bases between them. This CDR3 has 16 amino acids. This CDR3 reads CASSQAHRATNEKLFF. The DNA for the CDR3 is TGCGCCAGCAGCCAGGCCCACAGAGCAACTAATGAAAAACTGTTTTTT.

The table lists this clone with a few counts. The chain recombines TRBV11-2 with TRBJ2-7, with D unclear. The germline V and J ends were trimmed by 1 base and 0 bases, with 10 bases remaining between them. The CDR3 covers 15 residues. CDR1 SGHAT and CDR2 FQNNGV come from the germline V gene. The chain's CDR3 is CASSLVGQSSYEQYF. In DNA form, the CDR3 reads TGTGCCAGCAGCTTAGTCGGCCAGAGCTCCTACGAGCAGTACTTC.

This clone was observed once. This chain's CDR3 is CASDEGRGTDTQYF. The CDR3 DNA reads as TGCGCCAGCGATGAGGGGCGGGGCACAGATACGCAGTATTTT. J is TRBJ2-3 and V is TRBV5-1; possibly TRBD1 or TRBD2 for D (5 bases each). The CDR3 is 14 residues long. With 7 bases removed from V and 1 base from J, the gap between germline ends came to 13 bases. CDR1 is SGHRS, CDR2 YFSETQ, per germline.

V gene TRBV6-2 or TRBV6-3 combines with J gene TRBJ2-7; D is possibly TRBD1 (6 bases). Trimming left V 2 bases short and J 0 bases short, with 11 bases between. Germline assignment: CDR1 MNHEY and CDR2 SVGEGT. The CDR3 spans 15 residues. CDR3 nucleotides: TGTGCCAGCAGTTACCAGGGGCCAAGCTCCTACGAGCAGTACTTC. Translated: CASSYQGPSSYEQYF.